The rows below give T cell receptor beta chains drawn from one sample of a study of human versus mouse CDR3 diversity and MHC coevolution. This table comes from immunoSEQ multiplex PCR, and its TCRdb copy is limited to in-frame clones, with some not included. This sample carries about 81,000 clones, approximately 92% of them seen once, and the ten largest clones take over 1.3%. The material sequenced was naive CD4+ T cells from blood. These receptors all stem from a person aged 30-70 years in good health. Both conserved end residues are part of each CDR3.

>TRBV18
CASSRGQGAYEQYF
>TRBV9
CASSAWTGREQYF
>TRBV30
CAWSVNRANEKLFF
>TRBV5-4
CASSQPGQRKFF
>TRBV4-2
CASSPGTGGLNQPQHF
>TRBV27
CASSLRAGGPGEQFF
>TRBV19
CASSMVGRLYYEQYF
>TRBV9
CASSVGLGAGYSTDTQYF
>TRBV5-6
CASSLVSGGSTDTQYF
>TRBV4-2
CASSPSSMVTGELFF
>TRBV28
CASSLDRVRTEAFF
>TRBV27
CASRLNGLIVYEQYF
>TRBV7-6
CASSPSSGNTIYF
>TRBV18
CASSPRSGGERETQYF
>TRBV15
CATSRDAGQGGPQHF
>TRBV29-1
CSVGVGARSSYEQYF
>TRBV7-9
CASSQIAGTVNNSPLHF
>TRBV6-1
CASSERQFYNEQFF
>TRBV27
CASSPSSDRDTEKLFF
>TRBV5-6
CASSFGLATYTDTQYF
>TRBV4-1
CASSPSGGYGYTF
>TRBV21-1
CASCTGLAGVEQYF
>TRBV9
CASSVDRAGWTEAFF
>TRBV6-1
CASTSPESGYNEQFF
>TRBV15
CATSAGLSAGQETQYF
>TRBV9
CASSVISGRNANTGELFF
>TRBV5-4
CASSLESNYGYTF
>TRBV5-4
CASSKGLAGGLEQFF
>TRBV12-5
CASGLWTGGTNYGYTF
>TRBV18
CASSPLEGGLAGNTIYF
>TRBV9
CASSVARGEAFF
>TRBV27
CASSLIQGSYNEQFF
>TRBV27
CASTADRVSYEQYF
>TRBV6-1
CASIRDRAYNEQFF
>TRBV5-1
CASSPPGTGTVSREQYF
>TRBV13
CASSQGQPRAKNIQYF
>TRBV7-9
CAAGYEQYF
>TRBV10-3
CAIRDIRTGANTGELFF
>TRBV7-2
CASSSPGQRSYEQYF
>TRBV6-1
CASKRITEAFF
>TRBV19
CASSILAGAIYEQYF
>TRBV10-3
CATGAGLNTEAFF
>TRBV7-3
CASSLRTGGYNSPLHF
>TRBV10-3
CAISGLTGGFSYNEQFF
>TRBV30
CAWSSKTSGNTGELFF
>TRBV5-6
CASSTRQGRNYGYTF
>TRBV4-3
CASSLQGRQPQHF
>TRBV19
CASSRSGSSYEQYF
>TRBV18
CASSSTGAMNTEAFF
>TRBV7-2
CASSLEWLGGSYTF
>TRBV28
CASSFDRGPNQPQHF
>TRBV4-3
CASSQGVWNTEAFF
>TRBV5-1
CASSLDSGYTGELFF
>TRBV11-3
CASSLEAAPYNEQFF
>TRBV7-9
CASSTRGSSGNTIYF
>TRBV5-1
CASIRESDRGAYNEQFF
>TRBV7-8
CASTLGGYEQYF
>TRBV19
CASSIQGILNTEAFF
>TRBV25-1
CASSPRQGPHEQYF
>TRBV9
CASSVGYGELFF